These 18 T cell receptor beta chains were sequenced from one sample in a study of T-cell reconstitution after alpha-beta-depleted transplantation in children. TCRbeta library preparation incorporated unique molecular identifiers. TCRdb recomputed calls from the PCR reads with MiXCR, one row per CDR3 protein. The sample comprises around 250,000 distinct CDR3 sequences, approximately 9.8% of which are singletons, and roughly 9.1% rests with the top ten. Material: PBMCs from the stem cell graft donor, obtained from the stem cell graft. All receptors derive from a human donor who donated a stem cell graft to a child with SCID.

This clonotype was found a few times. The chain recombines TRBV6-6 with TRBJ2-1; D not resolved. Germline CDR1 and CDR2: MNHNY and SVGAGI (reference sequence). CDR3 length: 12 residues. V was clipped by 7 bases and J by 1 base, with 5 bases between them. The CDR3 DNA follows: TGTGCCAGCACGAGATCCTACAATGAGCAGTTCTTC. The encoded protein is CASTRSYNEQFF.

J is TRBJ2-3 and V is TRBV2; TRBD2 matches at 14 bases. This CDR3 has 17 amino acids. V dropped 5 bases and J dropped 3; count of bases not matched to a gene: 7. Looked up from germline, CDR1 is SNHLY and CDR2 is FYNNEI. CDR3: CASSSRLAGGPTDTQYF. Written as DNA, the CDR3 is TGTGCCAGCAGTTCCCGACTAGCGGGGGGGCCAACAGATACGCAGTATTTT.

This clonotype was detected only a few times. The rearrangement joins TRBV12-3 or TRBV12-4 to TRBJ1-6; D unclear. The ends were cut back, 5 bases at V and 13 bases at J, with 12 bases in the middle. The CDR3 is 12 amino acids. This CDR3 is CASSRGGGPLHF. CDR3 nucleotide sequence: TGTGCCAGCAGTCGAGGTGGCGGGCCCCTCCACTTT.

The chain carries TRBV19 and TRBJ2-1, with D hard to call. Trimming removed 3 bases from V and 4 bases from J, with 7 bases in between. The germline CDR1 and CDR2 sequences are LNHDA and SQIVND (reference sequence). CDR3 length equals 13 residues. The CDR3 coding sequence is TGTGCCAGTAGTATGGACCATTACAATGAGCAGTTCTTC. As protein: CASSMDHYNEQFF.

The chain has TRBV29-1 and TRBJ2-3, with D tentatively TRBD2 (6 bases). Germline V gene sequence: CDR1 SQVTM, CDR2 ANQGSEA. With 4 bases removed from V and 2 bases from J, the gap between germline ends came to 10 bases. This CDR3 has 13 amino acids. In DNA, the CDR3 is TGCAGCGTTGGGAGGGGAACCACAGATACGCAGTATTTT. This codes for CSVGRGTTDTQYF.

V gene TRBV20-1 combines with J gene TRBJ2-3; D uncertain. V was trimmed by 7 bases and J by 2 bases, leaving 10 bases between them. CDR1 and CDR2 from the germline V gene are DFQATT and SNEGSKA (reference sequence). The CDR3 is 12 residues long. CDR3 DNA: TGCAGTGTATCGACCACCACAGATACGCAGTATTTT. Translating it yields CSVSTTTDTQYF.

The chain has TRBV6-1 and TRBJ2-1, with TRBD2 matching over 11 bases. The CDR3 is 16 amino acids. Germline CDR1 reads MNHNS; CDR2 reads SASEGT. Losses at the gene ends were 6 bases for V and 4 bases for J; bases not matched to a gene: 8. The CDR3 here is CASRNLAGGLYNEQFF. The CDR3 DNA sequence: TGTGCCAGCAGAAATTTAGCGGGGGGGCTATACAATGAGCAGTTCTTC.

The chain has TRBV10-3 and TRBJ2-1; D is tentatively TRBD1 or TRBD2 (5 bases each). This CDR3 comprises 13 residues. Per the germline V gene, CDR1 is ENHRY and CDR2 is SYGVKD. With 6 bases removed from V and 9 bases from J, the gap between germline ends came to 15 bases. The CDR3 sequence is CAISDTGTFEQFF. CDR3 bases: TGTGCCATCAGCGACACCGGGACCTTTGAGCAGTTCTTC.

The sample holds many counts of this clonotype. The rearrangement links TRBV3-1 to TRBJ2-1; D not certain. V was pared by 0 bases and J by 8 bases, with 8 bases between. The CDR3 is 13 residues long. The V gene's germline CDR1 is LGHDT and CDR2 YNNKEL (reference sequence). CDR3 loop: CASSQEFSYEQFF. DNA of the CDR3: TGTGCCAGCAGCCAAGAATTCAGTTATGAGCAGTTCTTC.

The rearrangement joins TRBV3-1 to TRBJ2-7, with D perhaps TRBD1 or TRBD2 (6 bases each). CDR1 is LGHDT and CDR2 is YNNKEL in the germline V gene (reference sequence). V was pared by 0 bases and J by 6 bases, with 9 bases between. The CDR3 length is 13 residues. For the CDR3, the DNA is TGTGCCAGCAGCCAAGAGGGGGGCCTCGAGCAGTACTTC. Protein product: CASSQEGGLEQYF.

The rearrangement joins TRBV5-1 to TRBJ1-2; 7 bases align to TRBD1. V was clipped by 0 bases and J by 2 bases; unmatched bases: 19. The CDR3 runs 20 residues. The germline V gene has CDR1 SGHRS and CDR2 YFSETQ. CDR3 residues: CASSLARGSPRSVLNYGYTF. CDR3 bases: TGCGCCAGCAGCTTGGCCAGGGGGTCTCCTCGATCGGTACTAAACTATGGCTACACCTTC.

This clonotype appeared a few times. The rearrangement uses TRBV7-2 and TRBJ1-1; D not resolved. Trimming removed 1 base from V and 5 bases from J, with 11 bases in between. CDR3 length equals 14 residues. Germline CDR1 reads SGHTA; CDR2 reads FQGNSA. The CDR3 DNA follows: TGTGCCAGCAGCTTAGGGGCAGGTGAAACTGAAGCTTTCTTT. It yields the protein CASSLGAGETEAFF. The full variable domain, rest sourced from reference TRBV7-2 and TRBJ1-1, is GAGVSQSPSNKVTEKGKDVELRCDPISGHTALYWYRQSLGQGLEFLIYFQGNSAPDKSGLPSDRFSAERTGGSVSTLTIQRTQQEDSAVYLCASSLGAGETEAFFGQGTRLTVV.

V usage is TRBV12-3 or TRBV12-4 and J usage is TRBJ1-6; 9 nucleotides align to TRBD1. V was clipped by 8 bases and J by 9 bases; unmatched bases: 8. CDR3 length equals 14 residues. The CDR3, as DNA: TGTGCCAGCGGTGGGGGACAGGGAATTTCACCCCTCCACTTT. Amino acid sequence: CASGGGQGISPLHF.

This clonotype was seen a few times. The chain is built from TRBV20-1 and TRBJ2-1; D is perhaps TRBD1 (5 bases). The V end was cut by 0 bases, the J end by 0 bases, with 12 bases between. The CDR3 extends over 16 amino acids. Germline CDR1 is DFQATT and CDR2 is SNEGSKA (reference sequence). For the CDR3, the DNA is TGCAGTGCTAGAGATCGGCAGGGAATCTCCTACAATGAGCAGTTCTTC. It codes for CSARDRQGISYNEQFF.

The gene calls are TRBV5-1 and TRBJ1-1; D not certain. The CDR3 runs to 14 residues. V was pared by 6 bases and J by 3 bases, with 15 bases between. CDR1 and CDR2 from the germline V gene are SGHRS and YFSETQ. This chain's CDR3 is CASKLRREDTEAFF. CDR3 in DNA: TGCGCCAGCAAACTCCGGAGGGAGGACACTGAAGCTTTCTTT. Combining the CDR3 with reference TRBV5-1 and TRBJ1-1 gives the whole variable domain KAGVTQTPRYLIKTRGQQVTLSCSPISGHRSVSWYQQTPGQGLQFLFEYFSETQRNKGNFPGRFSGRQFSNSRSEMNVSTLELGDSALYLCASKLRREDTEAFFGQGTRLTVV.

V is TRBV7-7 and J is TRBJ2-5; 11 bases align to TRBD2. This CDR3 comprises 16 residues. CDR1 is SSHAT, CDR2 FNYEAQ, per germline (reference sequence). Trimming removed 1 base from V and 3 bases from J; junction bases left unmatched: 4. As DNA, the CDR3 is TGTGCCAGCAGCTTAGGACTAGCGGGGACTAAAGAGACCCAGTACTTC. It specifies CASSLGLAGTKETQYF.

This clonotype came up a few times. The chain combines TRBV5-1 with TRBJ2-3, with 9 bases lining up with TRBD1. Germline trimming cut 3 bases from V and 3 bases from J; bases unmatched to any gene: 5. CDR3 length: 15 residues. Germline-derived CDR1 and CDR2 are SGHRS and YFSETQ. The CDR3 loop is CASSSGQGRTDTQYF. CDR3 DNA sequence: TGCGCCAGCAGCTCGGGACAGGGACGAACAGATACGCAGTATTTT.

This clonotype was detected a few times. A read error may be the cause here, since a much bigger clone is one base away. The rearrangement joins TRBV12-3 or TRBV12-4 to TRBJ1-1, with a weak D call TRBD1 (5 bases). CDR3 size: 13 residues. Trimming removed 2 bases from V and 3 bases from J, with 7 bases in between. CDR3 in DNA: TGTGCCAGCAGTTTAAAGGGGCACACTGAAGCTTTCTTT. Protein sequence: CASSLKGHTEAFF.